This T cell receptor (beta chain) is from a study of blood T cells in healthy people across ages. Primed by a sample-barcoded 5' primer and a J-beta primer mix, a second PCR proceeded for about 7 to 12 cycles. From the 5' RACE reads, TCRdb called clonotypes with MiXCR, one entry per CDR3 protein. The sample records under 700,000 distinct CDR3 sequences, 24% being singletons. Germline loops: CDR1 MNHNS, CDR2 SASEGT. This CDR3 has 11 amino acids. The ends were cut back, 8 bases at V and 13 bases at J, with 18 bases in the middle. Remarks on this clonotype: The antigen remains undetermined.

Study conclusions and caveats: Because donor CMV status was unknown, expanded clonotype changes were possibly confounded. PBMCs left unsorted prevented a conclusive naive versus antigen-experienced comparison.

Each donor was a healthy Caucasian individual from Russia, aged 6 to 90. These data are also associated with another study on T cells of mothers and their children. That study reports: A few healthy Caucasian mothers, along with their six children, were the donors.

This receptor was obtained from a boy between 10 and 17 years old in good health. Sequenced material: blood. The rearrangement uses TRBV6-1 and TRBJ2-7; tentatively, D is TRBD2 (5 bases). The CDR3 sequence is CASDYYGLRYF. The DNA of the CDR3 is TGTGCCAGCGACTATTATGGTTTACGATACTTC.